This T cell receptor (beta chain) was identified in a study of blood T cell repertoires in COVID-19 (TCRdb year 2020). With respect to the entire study: Collaborator samples came from the United States, Italy and Spain and covered acute and convalescent phases of COVID-19. The material from the prospective study consisted of cDNA or gDNA derived from T cells, B-cell-depleted T cells, or PBMCs. Subjects who had been exposed to COVID-19, were actively infected with it, or had recovered from it provided the deeply sampled blood TCRbeta repertoires that made up the dataset. The repertoires were made available in a free public database intended to serve as a resource for research on the immune response to SARS-CoV-2. The samples were drawn from the first 160 participants of the ongoing ImmuneRACE study and from under 1,500 subjects provided by 6 global collaborators. Sample metadata almost always included a de-identified subject ID, COVID-19 status, age in years and sex. Where HLA class I and class II types were available, the types were taken from metadata supplied by the sample provider, not from assay-based typing.

TCRbeta CDR3 regions were amplified from genomic DNA using the immunoSEQ Assay, a bias-controlled multiplex PCR. For the original study's pipeline: The number of nucleated cells in each sample was estimated from the amplification of reference gene primers within the assay. To quantify the absolute abundance of each unique TCRbeta CDR3 rearrangement, sequence reads were collapsed and filtered. For each sample, productive Simpson clonality was calculated as the square root of Simpson's diversity index across productive rearrangements. In TCRdb, the immuneACCESS table is reduced to in-frame sequences with V and J assigned. These tables do not hold every clone; where another copy was compared, an unresolved V gene accounts for under half, and the others remain unexplained. The V and J calls and clone size were taken over from that table, and D and trimming were inferred from the DNA. This sample is represented by some 110,000 clones; around 79% of them were singletons. The top ten clones comprise about 2.5% of the sample.

Collaborating institutions collected whole blood in K2EDTA tubes following their own protocols. For TCRbeta analysis, collaborator samples were shipped as frozen whole blood, as isolated PBMCs, or as DNA extracted from either sample type. Points on this clone: This clone's antigen is unknown. No qualities accompany the bases; no much larger clone lies one base away.

V is pruned by 3 bases and J by 4 bases, leaving 11 bases of the junction without a gene match. CDR1 and CDR2 were assigned from the germline V gene as LGHNA and YNFKEQ. Counted from cysteine to phenylalanine, this CDR3 has 18 amino acids. The entry retains the CDR3 DNA only, 54 bases that are in frame from base 1. The paper as a whole reports these results and caveats: The quantity of clinical and demographic metadata differed by source and by participant and was supplied without curation.

The chain is assembled from TRBV4-2 and TRBJ1-5; 11 bases in the junction line up with TRBD1. The source material was peripheral blood. This receptor was identified in a man in his fifties or sixties with acute or convalescent COVID-19. The DNA is TGTGCCAGCAGCCAGGTCGGGACAGGGGGGGAGCATAATCAGCCCCAGCATTTT. It translates as CASSQVGTGGEHNQPQHF.